The T cell receptor beta chain described here comes from a study of identical twins. One entry per CDR3 protein, called by TCRdb with MiXCR from the 5' RACE reads. The sample contains roughly 690,000 distinct CDR3 sequences, 21% of which appear only once. In its sample, this clonotype was seen a few times. Trimming left V 1 base short and J 6 bases short, with 10 bases between. CDR3 size: 13 residues. A further study also used this sample, focusing on T cells expressing NK-cell markers.

Sequences were obtained from PBMCs. The receptor's source is a woman under 30 in good health. The chain couples TRBV12-3 or TRBV12-4 to TRBJ2-7; D is undetermined. CDR3: CASSLGPPLEQYF. CDR3 sequence (DNA): TGTGCCAGCAGTTTAGGCCCTCCTCTCGAGCAGTACTTC.